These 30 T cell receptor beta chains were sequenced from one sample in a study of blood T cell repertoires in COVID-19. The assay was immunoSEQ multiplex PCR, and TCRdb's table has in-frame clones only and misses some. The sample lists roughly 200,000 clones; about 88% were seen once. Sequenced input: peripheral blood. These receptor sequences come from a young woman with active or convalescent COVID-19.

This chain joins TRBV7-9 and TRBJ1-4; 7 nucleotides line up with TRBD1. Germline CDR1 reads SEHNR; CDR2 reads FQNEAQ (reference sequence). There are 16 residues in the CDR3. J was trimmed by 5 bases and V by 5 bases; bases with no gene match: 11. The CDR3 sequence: CASSTRVTGWNEKLFF. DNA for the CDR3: TGTGCCAGCAGCACTCGAGTGACAGGGTGGAATGAAAAACTGTTTTTT.

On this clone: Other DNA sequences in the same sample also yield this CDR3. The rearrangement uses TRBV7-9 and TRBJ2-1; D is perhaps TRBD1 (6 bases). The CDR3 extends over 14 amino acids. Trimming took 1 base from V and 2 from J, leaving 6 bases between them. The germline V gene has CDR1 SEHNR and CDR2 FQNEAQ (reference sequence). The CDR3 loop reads CASSLEGAYNEQFF. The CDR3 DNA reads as TGTGCCAGCAGCTTAGAGGGGGCCTACAATGAGCAGTTCTTC.

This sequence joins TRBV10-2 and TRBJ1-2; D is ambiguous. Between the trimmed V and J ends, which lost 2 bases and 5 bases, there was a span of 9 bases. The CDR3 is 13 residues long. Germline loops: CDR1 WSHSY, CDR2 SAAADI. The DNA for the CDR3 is TGCGCCAGCAGTGAGGTCTTGACTTATGGCTACACCTTC. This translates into CASSEVLTYGYTF.

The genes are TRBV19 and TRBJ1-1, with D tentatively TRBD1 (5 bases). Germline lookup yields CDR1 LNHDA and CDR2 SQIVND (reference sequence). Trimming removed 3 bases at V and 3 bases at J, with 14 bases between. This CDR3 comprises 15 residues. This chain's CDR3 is CASSIDSQGDTEAFF. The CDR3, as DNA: TGTGCCAGTAGTATTGACAGCCAAGGGGACACTGAAGCTTTCTTT. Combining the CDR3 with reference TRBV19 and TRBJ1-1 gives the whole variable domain DGGITQSPKYLFRKEGQNVTLSCEQNLNHDAMYWYRQDPGQGLRLIYYSQIVNDFQKGDIAEGYSVSREKKESFPLTVTSAQKNPTAFYLCASSIDSQGDTEAFFGQGTRLTVV.

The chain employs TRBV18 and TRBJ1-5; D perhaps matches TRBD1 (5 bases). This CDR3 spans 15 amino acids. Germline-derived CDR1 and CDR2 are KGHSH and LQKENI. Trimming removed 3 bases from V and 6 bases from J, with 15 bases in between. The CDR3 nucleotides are TGTGCCAGCTCACCCCAGACAGCGAACGGTCAGCCCCAGCATTTT. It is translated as CASSPQTANGQPQHF.

CDR3 amino acids: CASSLGQGENTQYF. As DNA, the CDR3 is TGTGCCAGCAGCTTGGGGCAGGGGGAGAATACGCAGTATTTT. The rearrangement joins TRBV5-4 to TRBJ2-3, with TRBD1 identical over 7 bases. Trimming at V came to 0 bases and at J to 7 bases, leaving 5 bases not matched to a gene. CDR3 length: 14 residues. The germline CDR1 and CDR2 sequences are SGHNT and YYREEE (reference sequence).

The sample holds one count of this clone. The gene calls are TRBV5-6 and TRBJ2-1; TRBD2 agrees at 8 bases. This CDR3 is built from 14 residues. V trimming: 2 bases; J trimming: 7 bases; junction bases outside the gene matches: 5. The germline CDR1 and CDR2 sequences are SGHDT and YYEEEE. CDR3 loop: CASSLAGDRNEQFF. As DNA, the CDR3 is TGTGCCAGCAGCTTAGCGGGGGATAGGAATGAGCAGTTCTTC.

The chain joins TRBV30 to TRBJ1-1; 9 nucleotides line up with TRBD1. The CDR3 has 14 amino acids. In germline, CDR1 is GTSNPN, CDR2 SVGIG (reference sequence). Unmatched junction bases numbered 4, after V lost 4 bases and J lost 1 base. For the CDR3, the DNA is TGTGCCTGGACCCGGGACAGGGAGAACACTGAAGCTTTCTTT. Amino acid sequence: CAWTRDRENTEAFF.

The CDR3 coding sequence is TGCGCCAGCATCAGCGAAACCGGGGAGCTGTTTTTT. This encodes CASISETGELFF. The chain uses TRBV10-1 and TRBJ2-2; unclear D gene. CDR3 length: 12 residues. CDR1 and CDR2 from the germline V gene are WNHNN and SYGVQD (reference sequence). Trimming cost V 7 bases and J 5 bases, with 8 bases left between them.

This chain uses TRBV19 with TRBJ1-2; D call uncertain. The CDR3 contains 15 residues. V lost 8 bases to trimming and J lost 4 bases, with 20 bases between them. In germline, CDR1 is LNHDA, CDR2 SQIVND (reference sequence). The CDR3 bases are TGTGCCAGTGGACGAGTACTACCGGAGGGCTATGGCTACACCTTC. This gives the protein CASGRVLPEGYGYTF.

The CDR3 is CASSYSYSGTTDTQYF. In nucleotides, the CDR3 is TGTGCCAGCAGTTACTCTTACAGCGGGACCACAGATACGCAGTATTTT. The chain joins TRBV6-5 to TRBJ2-3; 7 bases match TRBD2. The CDR3 runs 16 residues. The ends lost 0 bases at V and 2 bases at J; junction bases unmatched: 5. Looked up from germline, CDR1 is MNHEY and CDR2 is SVGAGI.

The CDR3 is CASSEVPGAGNTIYF. The CDR3 nucleotides are TGTGCCAGCAGTGAAGTTCCAGGGGCTGGAAACACCATATATTTT. V usage is TRBV2 and J usage is TRBJ1-3; D is possibly TRBD1 (6 bases). The CDR3 covers 15 residues. Trimming took off 1 base at V and 2 bases at J, with 9 bases between the two ends. Germline V gene data show CDR1 as SNHLY and CDR2 as FYNNEI.

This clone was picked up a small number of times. The CDR3 here is CASSTGGASTDTQYF. CDR3 nucleotide sequence: TGTGCCAGCAGCACCGGGGGGGCAAGCACAGATACGCAGTATTTT. The chain joins TRBV6-4 to TRBJ2-3; 8 bases are a match to TRBD2. V was pared by 6 bases and J by 0 bases, with 5 bases of the junction left unmatched. This CDR3 spans 15 amino acids. Germline V CDR1 and CDR2: MRHNA, SNTAGT.

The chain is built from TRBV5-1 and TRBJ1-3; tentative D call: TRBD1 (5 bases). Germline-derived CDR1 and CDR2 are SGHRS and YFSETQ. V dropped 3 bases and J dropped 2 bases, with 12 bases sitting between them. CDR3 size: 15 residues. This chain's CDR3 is CASSSLDSTGNTIYF. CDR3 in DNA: TGCGCCAGCAGCTCTCTCGACAGTACTGGAAACACCATATATTTT.

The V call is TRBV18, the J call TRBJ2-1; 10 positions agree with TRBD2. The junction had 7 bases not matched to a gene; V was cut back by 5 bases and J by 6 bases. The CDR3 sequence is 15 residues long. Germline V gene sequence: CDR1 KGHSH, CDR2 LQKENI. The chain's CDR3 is CASSMLAGDFNEQFF. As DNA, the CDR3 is TGTGCCAGCTCAATGCTAGCGGGAGATTTCAATGAGCAGTTCTTC. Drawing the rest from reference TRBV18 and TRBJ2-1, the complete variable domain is NAGVMQNPRHLVRRRGQEARLRCSPMKGHSHVYWYRQLPEEGLKFMVYLQKENIIDESGMPKERFSAEFPKEGPSILRIQQVVRGDSAAYFCASSMLAGDFNEQFFGPGTRLTVL.

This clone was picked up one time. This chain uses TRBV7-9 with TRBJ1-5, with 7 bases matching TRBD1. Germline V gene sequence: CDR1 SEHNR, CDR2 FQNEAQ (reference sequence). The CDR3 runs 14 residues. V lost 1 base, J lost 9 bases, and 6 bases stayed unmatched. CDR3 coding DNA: TGTGCCAGCAGCTTAGAGGCAGGGGGATCGCCCCAGCATTTT. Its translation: CASSLEAGGSPQHF.

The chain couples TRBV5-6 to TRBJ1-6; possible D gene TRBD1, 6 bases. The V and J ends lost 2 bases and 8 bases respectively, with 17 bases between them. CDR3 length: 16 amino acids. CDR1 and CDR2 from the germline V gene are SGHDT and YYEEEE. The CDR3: CASSFPSGASDSPLHF. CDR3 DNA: TGTGCCAGCAGCTTTCCCTCAGGGGCAAGCGATTCACCCCTCCACTTT.

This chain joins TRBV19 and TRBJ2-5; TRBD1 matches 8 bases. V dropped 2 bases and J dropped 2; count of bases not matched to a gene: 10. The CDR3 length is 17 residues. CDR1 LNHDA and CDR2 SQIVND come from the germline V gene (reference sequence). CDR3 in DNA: TGTGCCAGTAGTATATACGGGTGGGGACAGGTACAAGAGACCCAGTACTTC. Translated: CASSIYGWGQVQETQYF.

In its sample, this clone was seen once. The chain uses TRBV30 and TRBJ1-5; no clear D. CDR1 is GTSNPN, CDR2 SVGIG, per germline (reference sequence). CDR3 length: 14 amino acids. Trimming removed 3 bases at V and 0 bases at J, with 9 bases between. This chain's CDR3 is CAWRDNYSNQPQHF. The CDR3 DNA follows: TGTGCCTGGAGAGATAACTATAGCAATCAGCCCCAGCATTTT. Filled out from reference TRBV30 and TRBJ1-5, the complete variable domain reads SQTIHQWPATLVQPVGSPLSLECTVEGTSNPNLYWYRQAAGRGLQLLFYSVGIGQISSEVPQNLSASRPQDRQFILSSKKLLLSDSGFYLCAWRDNYSNQPQHFGDGTRLSIL.

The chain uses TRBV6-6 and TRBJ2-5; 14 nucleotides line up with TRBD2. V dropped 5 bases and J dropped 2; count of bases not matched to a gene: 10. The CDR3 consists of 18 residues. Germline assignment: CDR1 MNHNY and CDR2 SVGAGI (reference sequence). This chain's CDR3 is CASSLGTSGSWRQETQYF. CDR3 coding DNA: TGTGCCAGCAGTCTTGGGACTAGCGGGAGTTGGCGACAAGAGACCCAGTACTTC.

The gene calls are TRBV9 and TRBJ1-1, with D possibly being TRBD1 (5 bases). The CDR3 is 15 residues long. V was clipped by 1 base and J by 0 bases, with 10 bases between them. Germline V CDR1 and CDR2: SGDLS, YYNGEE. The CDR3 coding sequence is TGTGCCAGCAGCGTAAGGGCGGGACTGAACACTGAAGCTTTCTTT. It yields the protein CASSVRAGLNTEAFF.

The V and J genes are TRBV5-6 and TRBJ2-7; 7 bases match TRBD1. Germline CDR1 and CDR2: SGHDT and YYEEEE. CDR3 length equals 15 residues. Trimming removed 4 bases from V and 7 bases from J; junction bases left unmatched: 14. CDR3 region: CASSRNRGRNKEQYF. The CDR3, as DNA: TGTGCCAGCAGCAGGAACAGGGGTCGGAACAAAGAGCAGTACTTC.

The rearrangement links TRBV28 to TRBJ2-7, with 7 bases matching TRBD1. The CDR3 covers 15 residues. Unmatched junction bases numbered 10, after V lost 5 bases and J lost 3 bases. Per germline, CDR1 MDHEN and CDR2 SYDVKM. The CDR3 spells CASSHSRDSNYEQYF. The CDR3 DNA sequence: TGTGCCAGCAGTCACTCCCGGGACAGCAACTACGAGCAGTACTTC.

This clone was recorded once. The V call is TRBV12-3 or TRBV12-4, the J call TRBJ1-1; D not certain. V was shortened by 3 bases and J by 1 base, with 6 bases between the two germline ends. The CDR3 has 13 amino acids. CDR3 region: CASSLSQNTEAFF. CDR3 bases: TGTGCCAGCAGTTTGAGTCAGAACACTGAAGCTTTCTTT.

In DNA form, the CDR3 reads TGTGCCAGCAGTGAAGTGGGCGCCCGACCCTCCACAGATACGCAGTATTTT. It specifies CASSEVGARPSTDTQYF. This chain joins TRBV6-1 and TRBJ2-3; D is ambiguous. The CDR3 runs to 17 residues. The germline gives CDR1 MNHNS, CDR2 SASEGT. V lost 1 base to trimming and J lost 2 bases, with 16 bases between them.

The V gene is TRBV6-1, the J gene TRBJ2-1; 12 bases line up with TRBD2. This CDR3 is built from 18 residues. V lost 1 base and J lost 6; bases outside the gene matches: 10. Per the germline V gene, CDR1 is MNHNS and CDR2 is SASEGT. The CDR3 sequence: CASSEERPTSGSINEQFF. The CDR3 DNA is TGTGCCAGCAGTGAAGAACGACCGACTAGCGGGAGTATCAATGAGCAGTTCTTC.

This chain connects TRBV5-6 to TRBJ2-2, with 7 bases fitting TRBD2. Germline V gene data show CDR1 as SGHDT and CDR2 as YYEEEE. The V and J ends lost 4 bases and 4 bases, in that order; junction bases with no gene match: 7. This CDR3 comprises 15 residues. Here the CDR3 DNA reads TGTGCCAGCAGCCGGGGGAGGACTAGCACCGGGGAGCTGTTTTTT. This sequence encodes CASSRGRTSTGELFF.

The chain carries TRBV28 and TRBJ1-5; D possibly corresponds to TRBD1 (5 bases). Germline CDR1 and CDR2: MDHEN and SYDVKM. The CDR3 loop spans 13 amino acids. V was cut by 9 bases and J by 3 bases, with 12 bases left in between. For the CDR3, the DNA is TGTGCCAGTCATGACAGCCCCAATCAGCCCCAGCATTTT. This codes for CASHDSPNQPQHF. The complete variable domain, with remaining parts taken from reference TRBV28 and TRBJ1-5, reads DVKVTQSSRYLVKRTGEKVFLECVQDMDHENMFWYRQDPGLGLRLIYFSYDVKMKEKGDIPEGYSVSREKKERFSLILESASTNQTSMYLCASHDSPNQPQHFGDGTRLSIL.

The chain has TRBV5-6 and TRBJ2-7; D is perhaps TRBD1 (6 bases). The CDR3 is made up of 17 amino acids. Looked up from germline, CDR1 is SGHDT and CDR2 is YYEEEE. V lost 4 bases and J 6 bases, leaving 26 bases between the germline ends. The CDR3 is CASSAQGLVHRVSEQYF. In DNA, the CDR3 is TGTGCCAGCAGCGCACAGGGATTAGTCCATCGGGTTTCCGAGCAGTACTTC.

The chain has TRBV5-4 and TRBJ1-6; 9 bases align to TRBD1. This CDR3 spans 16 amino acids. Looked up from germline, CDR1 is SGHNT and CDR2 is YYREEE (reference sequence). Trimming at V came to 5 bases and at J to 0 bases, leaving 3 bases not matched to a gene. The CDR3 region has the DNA TGTGCCAGCAGGCCGGGACAGGGCTCCTATAATTCACCCCTCCACTTT. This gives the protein CASRPGQGSYNSPLHF.